This T cell receptor beta chain was identified during a study of glioma-infiltrating T cells after dendritic cell vaccination. At the level of the study: Autologous tumor lysate-pulsed dendritic cell vaccination was given between the early 2000s and the early 2010s. Overall study findings and caveats: Only a small number of patients had complete blood and tumor samples.

The immunoSEQ assay amplified TCRB CDR3 from up to roughly 2 ug DNA. Amplification used 60 V beta primers and 13 J beta primers. Data came from immunoSEQ multiplex PCR; TCRdb stores just in-frame clones and leaves some out. The table shows 50,000 to 60,000 clones, with around 83% occurring only once. This clone came up once. The antigen is not known. The time point was: after dendritic cell vaccination, including at tumor progression/relapse. Germline values: CDR1 SGHRS, CDR2 YFSETQ. There are 17 residues in the CDR3. After removal of 0 bases from V and 5 bases from J, the junction contained 13 bases not matched to a gene.

The clonotype comes from a human donor with glioblastoma. The input for sequencing was blood, taken after dendritic cell vaccination. The genes are TRBV5-1 and TRBJ2-7; TRBD1 matches 8 bases. This chain's CDR3 is CASSLAAAGGRGDEQYF. The DNA for the CDR3 is TGCGCCAGCAGCTTGGCAGCGGCAGGGGGCAGGGGGGACGAGCAGTACTTC. Full variable domain (rest looked up from reference TRBV5-1 and TRBJ2-7): KAGVTQTPRYLIKTRGQQVTLSCSPISGHRSVSWYQQTPGQGLQFLFEYFSETQRNKGNFPGRFSGRQFSNSRSEMNVSTLELGDSALYLCASSLAAAGGRGDEQYFGPGTRLTVT.